This TCR beta chain comes out of a study of identical twins listed by TCRdb under 2016. Study-level background: TCR alpha and beta repertoires from monozygotic twins, unrelated adults of various ages and cord blood were deep-sequenced to test whether fetal clonotypes persist. To rule out contamination, the twin experiments were replicated at different times with different library preparation protocols. The study at large found these results: Zero-insertion analyses could be partly confounded by invariant T cells such as MAIT and iNKT, though diverse VJ usage argued against such confounding for most clonotypes. The excess sharing between twins in beta out-of-frame sequences was weaker because fewer shared sequences reduced the signal-to-noise ratio. Out-of-frame TCR alpha sequences shared between twins showed an excess of low generation-probability sequences compared with coincidental sharing between unrelated individuals. Recombination models systematically underestimated out-of-frame TCR alpha sharing in monozygotic twins but agreed with sharing between unrelated individuals. Fewer insertions were carried by abundant cord blood beta clonotypes; a weaker similar trend was observed in young adult naive repertoires, while no such trend was observed in memory repertoires. Because the same donors could not be followed over many years, the conclusions relied on cross-sectional statistical analysis.

On this clonotype: It lacks a known antigen. It has no much larger one-base neighbor in the sample; base qualities were not kept.

To prepare the library, 5' RACE was applied. Instrument used: Illumina HiSeq 2000. Template switching added a universal primer binding site, and the final cDNA carried a unique molecular identifier that allowed TCR cDNA molecules to be counted accurately. Specific primers in the conserved constant-segment region were used to synthesize first-strand cDNA for the TCR alpha and beta chains. To control for contamination, every cDNA library was double barcoded, receiving both a SMART-Mk sample barcode and Illumina barcodes. TruSeq adapter sequences along with Illumina sample barcodes were introduced in two successive PCR steps. Sequencing of the TCR alpha and beta cDNA libraries was done on the Illumina HiSeq platform using custom primers. The authors processed their data as follows. Raw reads were processed with MiGEC to extract unique molecular identifiers, and MiXCR was used to determine CDR3 positions. Recombination models were inferred per individual with the repgenHMM and IGoR tools using an EM algorithm. The analysis of shared clonotypes was done with the tcR package in R, with sharing normalized by the product of cloneset sizes. To study raw recombination without the effects of thymic and clonal selection, out-of-frame nonproductive sequences were analyzed. TCRdb reran the public reads through fastp at Q25 and MiXCR, keeping productive beta chains. Here each entry gathers all rows of one CDR3 protein and keeps the most common genes and DNA. The authors' filters were not applied to this entry. This sample lists 1.5 million or so distinct CDR3 sequences; under 35% were detected once. 0.25% to 0.3% of the sample rests with the top ten.

Every donor in the study was a healthy Caucasian. Trimming costs V 6 bases and J 3 bases, and their ends lie 14 bases apart. Taken from the germline V gene, the CDR1 and CDR2 loops are SQVTM and ANQGSEA. Taken from cysteine to phenylalanine, the CDR3 has 14 residues. The entry retains the CDR3 DNA only, 42 bases that are in frame from base 1. The clonotype comes from a newborn girl in good health. Sequences were obtained from cord blood. The chain links TRBV29-1 with TRBJ1-4, and the D gene may be TRBD1, 6 bases matching. The CDR3 corresponds to CSVPTGNPNEKLFF. In nucleotide form, the sequence is TGCAGCGTCCCAACAGGGAACCCTAATGAAAAACTGTTTTTT.